The 19 T cell receptor beta chains presented below share a single source sample, sequenced in a study of shared clonotypes between healthy human individuals. Assay used: immunoSEQ multiplex PCR; TCRdb lists only in-frame clones, some missing. The table lists about 590,000 clones, less than 97% of them singletons. Naive CD8 cells comprised CD45RO-negative, CCR7-positively selected cells, excluding terminally differentiated effector memory CD45RA+ cells. The source material was naive CD8+ T cells sorted from blood. Every receptor here comes from a woman younger than 45 in good health.

J is TRBJ2-5 and V is TRBV2, with 9 nucleotides matching TRBD1. The CDR3 runs to 15 residues. Looked up from germline, CDR1 is SNHLY and CDR2 is FYNNEI. Trimming removed 6 bases from V and 5 bases from J; junction bases left unmatched: 10. CDR3 protein: CASSAWTGAPETQYF. In DNA, the CDR3 is TGTGCCAGCAGCGCCTGGACAGGGGCTCCCGAGACCCAGTACTTC.

The chain joins TRBV19 to TRBJ1-5; TRBD1 agrees at 9 bases. This CDR3 comprises 18 residues. Germline CDR1 LNHDA, CDR2 SQIVND (reference sequence). The V segment lost 4 bases and the J segment 0 bases; nucleotides outside the gene matches: 10. The CDR3: CASSTGQGFPYSNQPQHF. CDR3 DNA sequence: TGTGCCAGTAGTACGGGACAGGGTTTTCCATATAGCAATCAGCCCCAGCATTTT.

This rearrangement joins TRBV7-8 to TRBJ2-3; tentative D call: TRBD2 (5 bases). CDR1 SGHVS and CDR2 FQNEAQ come from the germline V gene. CDR3 size: 16 residues. The V gene lost 2 bases and the J gene lost 0 bases, with 12 bases spanning the gap. In DNA form, the CDR3 reads TGTGCCAGCAGCTTAATGCGGGCCACTAGCACAGATACGCAGTATTTT. As protein: CASSLMRATSTDTQYF.

In this sample, this clone turned up once. The V gene is TRBV30, the J gene TRBJ2-7; 7 nucleotides align to TRBD1. Germline V gene sequence: CDR1 GTSNPN, CDR2 SVGIG (reference sequence). Unmatched junction bases numbered 10, after V lost 1 base and J lost 7 bases. This CDR3 has 14 amino acids. The CDR3 region has the DNA TGTGCCTGGAGTGCACAGGGGTTCTATACGGAGCAGTACTTC. Translated, it gives CAWSAQGFYTEQYF.

This chain connects TRBV7-8 to TRBJ2-5, with D unclear. The CDR3 totals 18 residues. Germline V gives CDR1 SGHVS, CDR2 FQNEAQ. The V gene lost 6 bases and the J gene lost 1 base, with 24 bases spanning the gap. The CDR3 reads CASSITGFIINSQETQYF. The CDR3, as DNA: TGTGCCAGCAGTATTACGGGTTTTATCATAAACTCCCAAGAGACCCAGTACTTC.

This chain joins TRBV7-9 and TRBJ1-1; no definite D call. Germline-derived CDR1 and CDR2 are SEHNR and FQNEAQ (reference sequence). V was cut by 1 base and J by 11 bases, with 17 bases left in between. This CDR3 is 14 amino acids long. The CDR3 region has the DNA TGTGCCAGCAGCTTAGGGCGGGGTGATGGCGTTGCTTTCTTT. Translated, it gives CASSLGRGDGVAFF.

V and J are TRBV28 and TRBJ1-5; D unclear. The V end lost 4 bases, the J end lost 6 bases, and 25 bases lay between the germline ends. CDR1 MDHEN and CDR2 SYDVKM come from the germline V gene. The CDR3 spans 18 residues. The CDR3 DNA is TGTGCCAGCAGTTCCCGTTTTTATTCTGGCCTTGAAGGTCAGCCCCAGCATTTT. Translating it yields CASSSRFYSGLEGQPQHF. Full variable domain (rest looked up from reference TRBV28 and TRBJ1-5): DVKVTQSSRYLVKRTGEKVFLECVQDMDHENMFWYRQDPGLGLRLIYFSYDVKMKEKGDIPEGYSVSREKKERFSLILESASTNQTSMYLCASSSRFYSGLEGQPQHFGDGTRLSIL.

J is TRBJ1-5 and V is TRBV27; the match to TRBD1 covers 8 bases. The CDR3 covers 18 residues. Unmatched junction bases numbered 12, after V lost 5 bases and J lost 0 bases. In germline, CDR1 is MNHEY, CDR2 SMNVEV (reference sequence). This CDR3 reads CASSSGQGIGYSNQPQHF. Written as DNA, the CDR3 is TGTGCCAGCAGTAGCGGACAGGGAATCGGATATAGCAATCAGCCCCAGCATTTT.

The J gene is TRBJ2-1, the V gene TRBV14; maybe TRBD2 (6 bases). Germline CDR1 and CDR2: SGHDN and FVKESK. The CDR3 is 15 amino acids. The V and J ends lost 1 base and 8 bases respectively, with 15 bases between them. The CDR3 reads CASSQGVSSGDEQFF. The CDR3 DNA reads TGTGCCAGCAGCCAAGGAGTATCGTCGGGGGATGAGCAGTTCTTC.

The chain uses TRBV27 and TRBJ1-5; D is ambiguous. The germline V gene encodes CDR1 MNHEY and CDR2 SMNVEV (reference sequence). Trimming removed 8 bases at V and 6 bases at J, with 11 bases between. This CDR3 is 12 amino acids long. Here the CDR3 reads CASSLFGQPQHF. For the CDR3, the DNA is TGTGCCAGCTCCCTTTTTGGTCAGCCCCAGCATTTT.

The sample holds one count of this clone. The V and J genes are TRBV6-5 and TRBJ2-1; D is unresolved. Per germline, CDR1 MNHEY and CDR2 SVGAGI. This CDR3 contains 15 residues. The V gene lost 6 bases and the J gene lost 0 bases, with 12 bases spanning the gap. CDR3 bases: TGTGCCAGCAGCGCAGGACCAAACTCCTACAATGAGCAGTTCTTC. This sequence encodes CASSAGPNSYNEQFF.

V and J are TRBV5-4 and TRBJ2-7, with D maybe TRBD2 (6 bases). V was trimmed by 3 bases and J by 6 bases, leaving 13 bases between them. Germline loops: CDR1 SGHNT, CDR2 YYREEE (reference sequence). CDR3 size: 13 residues. CDR3 amino acids: CASSSPGLSEQYF. In DNA, the CDR3 is TGTGCCAGCAGCTCCCCGGGACTGTCCGAGCAGTACTTC.

This clone was seen once. The chain joins TRBV28 to TRBJ2-5; no clear D. The DNA end is more similar to TRBJ2-7, so the J call may be wrong. CDR1 is MDHEN, CDR2 SYDVKM, per germline. The CDR3 has 10 amino acids. The CDR3: CASGPYEQYF. Written as DNA, the CDR3 is TGTGCCAGCGGACCCTACGAGCAGTACTTC.

This chain links TRBV7-9 with TRBJ1-1; 10 nucleotides agree with TRBD1. Trimming at V came to 2 bases and at J to 6 bases, leaving 6 bases not matched to a gene. This CDR3 region has 15 residues. The germline V gene has CDR1 SEHNR and CDR2 FQNEAQ (reference sequence). The CDR3 protein is CASSLTSGTGAEAFF. DNA of the CDR3: TGTGCCAGCAGCTTAACATCCGGGACAGGGGCTGAAGCTTTCTTT. The full variable domain, in which reference TRBV7-9 and TRBJ1-1 provide the parts outside the CDR3, is DTGVSQNPRHKITKRGQNVTFRCDPISEHNRLYWYRQTLGQGPEFLTYFQNEAQLEKSRLLSDRFSAERPKGSFSTLEIQRTEQGDSAMYLCASSLTSGTGAEAFFGQGTRLTVV.

The V and J genes are TRBV27 and TRBJ2-7; 8 bases are shared with TRBD2. After removal of 6 bases from V and 5 bases from J, the junction contained 15 bases not matched to a gene. The CDR3 has 16 residues. The germline gives CDR1 MNHEY, CDR2 SMNVEV (reference sequence). CDR3 sequence reads: CASRPIAGPLGDEQYF. CDR3 sequence (DNA): TGTGCCAGCAGACCAATAGCGGGACCGCTCGGGGACGAGCAGTACTTC.

This clone turned up a few times. J is TRBJ1-1 and V is TRBV5-4; no definite D call. The CDR3 is made up of 11 amino acids. With 5 bases removed from V and 4 bases from J, the gap between germline ends came to 6 bases. Germline V gene lookup returns CDR1 SGHNT and CDR2 YYREEE (reference sequence). The CDR3 sequence is CASRSPTEAFF. CDR3 DNA: TGTGCCAGCAGGAGCCCCACTGAAGCTTTCTTT.

The chain recombines TRBV27 with TRBJ2-7; 10 bases align to TRBD2. The CDR3 contains 16 residues. The germline gives CDR1 MNHEY, CDR2 SMNVEV (reference sequence). Trimming cost V 2 bases and J 1 base; bases outside gene matches: 5. The chain's CDR3 is CASSLASGRRSYEQYF. Here the CDR3 DNA reads TGTGCCAGCAGTTTAGCTAGCGGGAGAAGGTCCTACGAGCAGTACTTC.

The gene calls are TRBV7-9 and TRBJ2-3; 9 nucleotides agree with TRBD2. The V gene end was trimmed by 3 bases and the J gene end by 3 bases; junction bases not matched to a gene: 7. The CDR3 totals 16 residues. From germline, CDR1 is SEHNR and CDR2 FQNEAQ (reference sequence). The CDR3 region has the DNA TGTGCCAGCAGCTTTCCTACGGCGGGAGGGACAGATACGCAGTATTTT. Its translation: CASSFPTAGGTDTQYF.

The V call is TRBV7-6, the J call TRBJ1-5; no clear D gene. V lost 5 bases to trimming and J lost 7 bases, with 12 bases between them. Germline CDR1 and CDR2: SGHVS and FNYEAQ. This CDR3 has 13 amino acids. The CDR3 DNA sequence: TGTGCCAGCAGCCTAGGTACTAGACAGCCCCAGCATTTT. Amino acids: CASSLGTRQPQHF. Full variable domain (outside the CDR3, taken from reference TRBV7-6 and TRBJ1-5): GAGVSQSPRYKVTKRGQDVALRCDPISGHVSLYWYRQALGQGPEFLTYFNYEAQQDKSGLPNDRFSAERPEGSISTLTIQRTEQRDSAMYRCASSLGTRQPQHFGDGTRLSIL.